This T cell receptor (beta chain) is drawn from a study of T cell responses to AZD1222 COVID-19 vaccine. This CDR3 contains 15 residues. After removal of 1 base from V and 0 bases from J, the junction contained 3 bases not matched to a gene. From germline, CDR1 is SGHVS and CDR2 FQNEAQ. The table came from immunoSEQ multiplex PCR; TCRdb's copy has only in-frame clones and leaves some out. The table records about 130,000 clones, 90% to 95% of them present only once. The specimen comprised peripheral blood, sampled on day 0 of AZD1222 vaccination. This sequence was found in an adult in good health. The chain links TRBV7-8 to TRBJ2-7, with 7 bases lining up with TRBD2. The CDR3 is CASSLEGLSSYEQYF. In nucleotides, the CDR3 is TGTGCCAGCAGCTTAGAGGGACTAAGCTCCTACGAGCAGTACTTC.